One and the same sample provided the 5 T cell receptor beta chains below, sequenced in a study of cytomegalovirus exposure and HLA in healthy donors. PCR was performed using 60 Vbeta and 13 Jbeta primers. Generated by immunoSEQ multiplex PCR, the TCRdb table keeps only in-frame clones and is missing some. The specimen's table records 130,000 to 150,000 clones. Input material: PBMCs. The receptor source for this set is a middle-aged man in good health and CMV-seronegative.

The chain combines TRBV15 with TRBJ1-1; D is undetermined. The CDR3 has 13 amino acids. V lost 3 bases, J lost 4 bases, and 9 bases lay in between. Germline CDR1 and CDR2: LNHNV and YYDKDF (reference sequence). CDR3 DNA: TGTGCCACCAGCAGTCACCGGGGCACTGAAGCTTTCTTT. Translating it yields CATSSHRGTEAFF.

The chain employs TRBV5-8 and TRBJ2-1; 7 positions agree with TRBD1. The CDR3 has 17 amino acids. CDR1 SGHTS and CDR2 YDEGEE come from the germline V gene. V gave up 5 bases and J gave up 2 bases; unmatched junction bases: 13. CDR3 DNA sequence: TGTGCCAGCAGGACAGAGGTTAAGGGGGCACCCTACAATGAGCAGTTCTTC. This gives the protein CASRTEVKGAPYNEQFF.

The chain's CDR3 is CASSLTGQGYGYTF. CDR3 nucleotide sequence: TGTGCCAGTAGCCTGACAGGGCAGGGCTATGGCTACACCTTC. The rearrangement uses TRBV19 and TRBJ1-2; 7 nucleotides agree with TRBD1. Germline values: CDR1 LNHDA, CDR2 SQIVND (reference sequence). CDR3 size: 14 residues. V lost 6 bases and J lost 4; bases outside the gene matches: 8.

This chain links TRBV18 with TRBJ1-1; tentatively, D is TRBD1 (5 bases). CDR1 is KGHSH, CDR2 LQKENI, per germline. This CDR3 is 15 amino acids long. Trimming pared 4 bases from V and 5 bases from J, leaving 17 bases between. DNA of the CDR3: TGTGCCAGCTCACAAAACCAAGGCAGGGAAACTGAAGCTTTCTTT. As protein: CASSQNQGRETEAFF.

The rearrangement links TRBV7-2 to TRBJ2-7, with 7 bases matching TRBD2. In germline, CDR1 is SGHTA, CDR2 FQGNSA. The V and J ends lost 4 bases and 6 bases, in that order; junction bases with no gene match: 6. This CDR3 is built from 13 residues. CDR3 bases: TGTGCCAGCAGCTATGGACTAGAGGTCGAGCAGTACTTC. This gives the protein CASSYGLEVEQYF.